This T cell receptor beta chain was sequenced during a study of blood T cell repertoires in COVID-19. Per the authors' pipeline: The authors estimated nucleated cell counts from reference gene primer amplification. Only in-frame clones appear in the TCRdb table, and some are missing; sequencing was by immunoSEQ multiplex PCR. D and trimming come from the DNA, and the V and J calls and clone size come from that table. This sample carries about 400,000 clones, over 75% of them seen once, and the ten largest clones take 0.9% to 1%. Trimming left V 0 bases short and J 8 bases short, with 17 bases between. Germline CDR1 SGHRS, CDR2 YFSETQ. The CDR3 spans 15 residues.

The receptor was derived from a woman aged 25 to 45 with acute COVID-19. The sample consisted of PBMCs or T cells enriched from blood (not recorded which). The chain couples TRBV5-1 to TRBJ1-2; D may be TRBD1 (5 bases). CDR3 amino acids: CASSLGRGTPQGYTF. DNA for the CDR3: TGCGCCAGCAGCTTGGGCCGGGGGACCCCACAGGGCTACACCTTC.